The 30 T cell receptor beta chains presented below share a single source sample, sequenced in a study of graft-versus-host responses after intestinal transplantation (dated by TCRdb to the early 2020s). The time point label, as the study defines it: cells obtained before transplantation from donor or recipient. In mixed lymphocyte reactions, some 200,000 CFSE-labeled pre-transplant responders were plated with some 200,000 irradiated violet-dye-labeled stimulators and cultured for about 6 days. The library relied on the immunoSEQ multiplex PCR assay. TCRdb holds this immuneACCESS table with in-frame rearrangements only. Some clones are missing; in checked studies, unresolved V genes explain under half, and the rest has no known cause. This sample lists about 13,000 clones; roughly 33% were detected once. About 2.6% of the sample belongs to the ten largest clones. The sequencing here drew on alloreactive CD8+ T cells from a mixed lymphocyte reaction culture, taken before intestinal transplant. The cell subset or site label, read with the paper, signifies: CFSE-low proliferating T cells sorted from roughly 6-day pre-transplant mixed lymphocyte reaction (GvH or HvG direction). Every receptor here comes from a human patient who received an intestinal transplant.

This clone came up a few times. This chain uses TRBV6-6 with TRBJ1-1; tentatively, D is TRBD1 (5 bases). In germline, CDR1 is MNHNY, CDR2 SVGAGI (reference sequence). V lost 0 bases, J lost 8 bases, and 10 bases lay in between. The CDR3 totals 13 residues. The CDR3 coding sequence is TGTGCCAGCAGTTACTCAGCCAGGGACGAAGCTTTCTTT. This codes for CASSYSARDEAFF.

This chain links TRBV6-5 with TRBJ2-7, with D perhaps given as TRBD1 or TRBD2 (5 bases each). Germline assignment: CDR1 MNHEY and CDR2 SVGAGI. CDR3 length: 13 amino acids. V lost 6 bases to trimming and J lost 2 bases, with 11 bases between them. CDR3 DNA sequence: TGTGCCAGCAGGACGGGACGAGCCTACGAGCAGTACTTC. Its protein product is CASRTGRAYEQYF.

This clone was picked up a small number of times. The rearrangement links TRBV6-5 to TRBJ2-3, with D possibly being TRBD2 (6 bases). The germline V gene has CDR1 MNHEY and CDR2 SVGAGI. Deletions cut 5 bases from V and 5 bases from J, with 14 bases between. The CDR3 is 14 residues long. CDR3 amino acids: CASSDGSSEDTQYF. CDR3 bases: TGTGCCAGCAGTGACGGGAGTAGCGAAGATACGCAGTATTTT.

This clone was seen a few times. V is TRBV6-6 and J is TRBJ2-2, with no clear D. This CDR3 contains 13 residues. Germline V gene sequence: CDR1 MNHNY, CDR2 SVGAGI (reference sequence). Trimming took 0 bases from V and 6 from J, leaving 5 bases between them. CDR3 bases: TGTGCCAGCAGTTACTCCTCTGCCGGGGAGCTGTTTTTT. Its protein is CASSYSSAGELFF.

The J gene is TRBJ1-2, the V gene TRBV7-9, with unresolved D. The CDR3 length is 13 residues. The germline CDR1 and CDR2 sequences are SEHNR and FQNEAQ (reference sequence). V lost 2 bases to trimming and J lost 6 bases, with 10 bases between them. The CDR3 sequence: CASSLLRGNGYTF. CDR3 bases: TGTGCCAGCAGCTTACTCCGGGGTAATGGCTACACCTTC.

The CDR3 protein is CTSSAVRLCRKTYGYTF. CDR3 in DNA: TGCACCAGCAGTGCCGTCCGTTTGTGCCGAAAGACCTATGGCTACACCTTC. V usage is TRBV1 and J usage is TRBJ1-2. TRBV1 counts as a pseudogene. The CDR3 has 17 residues.

The gene calls are TRBV13 and TRBJ2-1; D unresolved. The CDR3 spans 12 residues. In germline, CDR1 is PRHDT, CDR2 FYEKMQ (reference sequence). Trimming took off 5 bases at V and 6 bases at J, with 8 bases between the two ends. CDR3 bases: TGTGCCAGCAGCCCTCCTAGCAATGAGCAGTTCTTC. Encoded protein: CASSPPSNEQFF. The full variable domain, rest sourced from reference TRBV13 and TRBJ2-1, is AAGVIQSPRHLIKEKRETATLKCYPIPRHDTVYWYQQGPGQDPQFLISFYEKMQSDKGSIPDRFSAQQFSDYHSELNMSSLELGDSALYFCASSPPSNEQFFGPGTRLTVL.

This clone has only a few counts. This is likely an artifact of a read error, given a far larger clone one base away. This rearrangement joins TRBV6-5 to TRBJ1-5; no firm D call. The CDR3 runs 13 residues. The germline V gene encodes CDR1 MNHEY and CDR2 SVGAGI. For the CDR3, the DNA is TGTTCCAGCAGCCCATATAGCAATCAGCCCCAGCATTTT. Amino acids: CSSSPYSNQPQHF.

The gene calls are TRBV10-1 and TRBJ1-2; possibly TRBD1 for D (6 bases). V lost 6 bases and J lost 3, with 14 bases in between. Germline-derived CDR1 and CDR2 are WNHNN and SYGVQD (reference sequence). The CDR3 length is 14 residues. DNA of the CDR3: TGCGCCAGCAGCGGGCTGGGGGGCGACTATGGCTACACCTTC. Residues: CASSGLGGDYGYTF.

This sequence joins TRBV7-9 and TRBJ2-7; 8 bases map to TRBD1. The V segment lost 4 bases and the J segment 3 bases; nucleotides outside the gene matches: 8. Germline values: CDR1 SEHNR, CDR2 FQNEAQ (reference sequence). This CDR3 comprises 15 residues. CDR3 sequence (DNA): TGTGCCAGCAGCTACTACAGGGGGGCAAACTACGAGCAGTACTTC. It translates to CASSYYRGANYEQYF.

Notes on this clone: Other DNA sequences in this sample translate to the same CDR3. CDR3: CASSLGGSSYEQYF. CDR3 sequence (DNA): TGTGCCAGCAGCTTAGGGGGCTCCTCCTACGAGCAGTACTTC. V and J are TRBV11-2 and TRBJ2-7; maybe TRBD1 (5 bases). This CDR3 region has 14 residues. The germline gives CDR1 SGHAT, CDR2 FQNNGV. The V and J ends lost 1 base and 0 bases respectively, with 7 bases between them.

Remarks on this clone: This may come from a read error, since a much larger clone is one base off. V is TRBV4-1 and J is TRBJ2-3; TRBD1 is a possible D gene (6 bases). Germline loops: CDR1 MGHRA, CDR2 YSYEKL. CDR3 length equals 12 residues. CDR3 region: CAGSPDSDTQYF. The CDR3 nucleotides read TGCGCCGGCAGCCCGGACAGCGATACGCAGTATTTT.

The chain uses TRBV7-8 and TRBJ1-1; 10 positions match TRBD1. The junction had 9 bases not matched to a gene; V was cut back by 6 bases and J by 5 bases. Germline V lookup: CDR1 SGHVS, CDR2 FQNEAQ. The CDR3 runs to 15 residues. CDR3 sequence reads: CASSRGDRGQTEAFF. CDR3 bases: TGTGCCAGCAGTCGGGGCGACAGGGGGCAGACTGAAGCTTTCTTT.

V is TRBV7-3 and J is TRBJ1-5, with D uncertain. This CDR3 is built from 16 residues. Germline loops: CDR1 SGHTA, CDR2 FQGTGA. V lost 6 bases and J 5 bases, leaving 20 bases between the germline ends. The chain's CDR3 is CASSRPTVEGHQPQHF. The CDR3 region has the DNA TGTGCCAGCAGTCGCCCAACGGTGGAGGGCCATCAGCCCCAGCATTTT.

The chain employs TRBV6-5 and TRBJ2-1; D may be TRBD1 (6 bases). V lost 8 bases to trimming and J lost 1 base, with 9 bases between them. Germline V gene data show CDR1 as MNHEY and CDR2 as SVGAGI. This CDR3 region has 13 residues. In DNA, the CDR3 is TGTGCCAGCGGGGGCGGATCCTACAATGAGCAGTTCTTC. Its translation: CASGGGSYNEQFF.

This clone was detected a few times. J is TRBJ2-1 and V is TRBV7-2, with 8 positions matching TRBD2. The V segment lost 1 base and the J segment 4 bases; nucleotides outside the gene matches: 9. Germline CDR1 and CDR2: SGHTA and FQGNSA. The CDR3 length is 17 residues. The CDR3 DNA reads TGTGCCAGCAGCTTAGTCCCCCGGGGGGGTGGTTACAATGAGCAGTTCTTC. Translation: CASSLVPRGGGYNEQFF.

This clone was found a few times. The chain links TRBV5-1 to TRBJ2-7; possibly TRBD1 for D (6 bases). The CDR3 is 13 amino acids. Germline CDR1 SGHRS, CDR2 YFSETQ. The V end was cut by 4 bases, the J end by 7 bases, with 15 bases between. CDR3 DNA: TGCGCCAGCAGCCGAGGACAGCCCCTAGAGCAGTACTTC. Encoded protein: CASSRGQPLEQYF.

J is TRBJ1-4 and V is TRBV7-9, with D perhaps matching TRBD1 (5 bases). CDR3 length: 14 residues. V dropped 6 bases and J dropped 3 bases, with 11 bases sitting between them. The germline gives CDR1 SEHNR, CDR2 FQNEAQ (reference sequence). In DNA form, the CDR3 reads TGTGCCAGCAGGCGGGACGGCTCTAATGAAAAACTGTTTTTT. This gives the protein CASRRDGSNEKLFF. Full variable domain (remainder filled in from reference TRBV7-9 and TRBJ1-4): DTGVSQNPRHKITKRGQNVTFRCDPISEHNRLYWYRQTLGQGPEFLTYFQNEAQLEKSRLLSDRFSAERPKGSFSTLEIQRTEQGDSAMYLCASRRDGSNEKLFFGSGTQLSVL.

This clone was counted a few times. This sequence joins TRBV5-4 and TRBJ2-6; D is unclear. The CDR3 is 12 amino acids. Germline V gene lookup returns CDR1 SGHNT and CDR2 YYREEE (reference sequence). V gave up 3 bases and J gave up 2 bases, with 0 bases separating them. In nucleotides, the CDR3 is TGTGCCAGCAGCTCTGGGGCCAACGTCCTGACTTTC. It yields the protein CASSSGANVLTF.

V is TRBV5-6 and J is TRBJ2-7; 9 positions match TRBD1. V was pared by 4 bases and J by 3 bases, with 5 bases of the junction left unmatched. The CDR3 is 14 amino acids. Germline CDR1 reads SGHDT; CDR2 reads YYEEEE. CDR3 loop: CASSPGTGNYEQYF. CDR3 nucleotides: TGTGCCAGCAGCCCCGGGACAGGGAACTACGAGCAGTACTTC. The full variable domain, rest sourced from reference TRBV5-6 and TRBJ2-7, is DAGVTQSPTHLIKTRGQQVTLRCSPKSGHDTVSWYQQALGQGPQFIFQYYEEEERQRGNFPDRFSGHQFPNYSSELNVNALLLGDSALYLCASSPGTGNYEQYFGPGTRLTVT.

A few counts support this clone. CDR3 protein: CASTTQGKDGYTF. CDR3 DNA: TGTGCCAGCACTACACAGGGGAAGGATGGCTACACCTTC. This chain uses TRBV28 with TRBJ1-2; 7 nucleotides agree with TRBD1. Germline V gene lookup returns CDR1 MDHEN and CDR2 SYDVKM. J lost 6 bases, V lost 7 bases, and 8 bases had no gene match. The CDR3 extends over 13 amino acids.

V and J are TRBV13 and TRBJ2-1, with a tentative D call TRBD2 (6 bases). The CDR3 is made up of 17 amino acids. V lost 2 bases and J lost 5, with 19 bases in between. Germline CDR1 PRHDT, CDR2 FYEKMQ (reference sequence). The CDR3 protein is CASSLNSGLGTHNEQFF. CDR3 coding DNA: TGTGCCAGCAGCTTAAATTCGGGACTTGGGACTCACAATGAGCAGTTCTTC. Variable domain in full (rest from reference TRBV13 and TRBJ2-1): AAGVIQSPRHLIKEKRETATLKCYPIPRHDTVYWYQQGPGQDPQFLISFYEKMQSDKGSIPDRFSAQQFSDYHSELNMSSLELGDSALYFCASSLNSGLGTHNEQFFGPGTRLTVL.

The chain has TRBV5-6 and TRBJ1-2; D gene uncertain. V shed 0 bases and J shed 3 bases, with 15 bases lying between them. This CDR3 is 16 amino acids long. The germline gives CDR1 SGHDT, CDR2 YYEEEE. The CDR3 DNA is TGTGCCAGCAGCTTGGTGGACCTTCCTGGGGACTATGGCTACACCTTC. It encodes CASSLVDLPGDYGYTF.

This clone was seen more than once but under ten times. The chain has TRBV25-1 and TRBJ1-2, with D hard to call. The CDR3 consists of 15 residues. Germline V gives CDR1 MGHDK, CDR2 SYGVNS. The V end lost 4 bases, the J end lost 0 bases, and 12 bases lay between the germline ends. The CDR3 sequence is CASSVGPIANYGYTF. The CDR3 bases are TGTGCCAGCAGTGTCGGACCCATAGCTAACTATGGCTACACCTTC.

This clone was counted only a few times. The genes are TRBV6-5 and TRBJ2-1, with a tentative D call TRBD2 (6 bases). The CDR3 sequence is 14 residues long. The germline V and J ends were trimmed by 4 bases and 5 bases, with 12 bases remaining between them. The V gene's germline CDR1 is MNHEY and CDR2 SVGAGI. The CDR3 protein is CASSSRGNDNEQFF. CDR3 nucleotides: TGTGCCAGCAGTTCACGCGGGAACGACAATGAGCAGTTCTTC.

There are a few counts of this clone. This chain links TRBV9 with TRBJ2-1; D may match TRBD1 or TRBD2 (7 bases each). Trimming cost V 2 bases and J 5 bases, with 26 bases left between them. The CDR3 spans 19 residues. Germline V lookup: CDR1 SGDLS, CDR2 YYNGEE. CDR3 amino acids: CASSVRGGAKGQRDNEQFF. The CDR3 bases are TGTGCCAGCAGCGTCAGAGGGGGGGCGAAGGGACAGCGGGACAATGAGCAGTTCTTC.

V is TRBV6-1 and J is TRBJ2-3; 7 bases are shared with TRBD1. This CDR3 has 16 amino acids. J gave up 3 bases and V 2 bases, and 8 bases lay outside the gene matches. Germline lookup yields CDR1 MNHNS and CDR2 SASEGT. The CDR3 DNA follows: TGTGCCAGCAGTGAATACGGACAGGTCGATACAGATACGCAGTATTTT. It yields the protein CASSEYGQVDTDTQYF.

The chain uses TRBV5-1 and TRBJ2-5; D is perhaps TRBD2 (6 bases). V lost 0 bases, J lost 4 bases, and 10 bases lay in between. This CDR3 comprises 14 residues. Germline CDR1 reads SGHRS; CDR2 reads YFSETQ. This chain's CDR3 is CASSLEGLGETQYF. CDR3 sequence (DNA): TGCGCCAGCAGCTTGGAGGGACTCGGAGAGACCCAGTACTTC.

In DNA, the CDR3 is TGCGCCAGCAGCGGCGACAGATTCGAGCAGTACTTC. Translated: CASSGDRFEQYF. The V and J genes are TRBV4-1 and TRBJ2-7, with a weak D call TRBD1 (5 bases). The germline V and J ends were trimmed by 5 bases and 6 bases, with 11 bases remaining between them. CDR1 is MGHRA and CDR2 is YSYEKL in the germline V gene. The CDR3 is 12 amino acids.

This clone was observed a few times. Other DNA sequences within the sample encode an identical CDR3. The V gene is TRBV15, the J gene TRBJ2-7, with 7 bases matching TRBD1. V gave up 8 bases and J gave up 2 bases; unmatched junction bases: 6. CDR1 is LNHNV, CDR2 YYDKDF, per germline (reference sequence). This CDR3 has 13 amino acids. CDR3 in DNA: TGTGCCACCGAGGGTACAGGGGCCTACGAGCAGTACTTC. Its protein is CATEGTGAYEQYF.